One and the same sample provided the 7 T cell receptor beta chains below, sequenced in a study of blood T cell repertoires in COVID-19. TCRdb keeps only in-frame clones here, not all; method: immunoSEQ multiplex PCR. In the table there are roughly 200,000 clones, 88% of which are singletons. Sequencing was carried out using peripheral blood. The source is a man between 65 and 85 years old with acute or convalescent COVID-19.

The V call is TRBV9, the J call TRBJ2-1; weak D call: TRBD1 (5 bases). The V end was cut by 0 bases, the J end by 9 bases, with 16 bases between. CDR1 is SGDLS and CDR2 is YYNGEE in the germline V gene. The CDR3 runs to 15 residues. CDR3 bases: TGTGCCAGCAGCGTAGACCCGGACAACGACGGTGAGCAGTTCTTC. As protein: CASSVDPDNDGEQFF.

The chain has TRBV28 and TRBJ1-2, with 10 bases lining up with TRBD1. V dropped 7 bases and J dropped 4; count of bases not matched to a gene: 18. Germline V gene lookup returns CDR1 MDHEN and CDR2 SYDVKM. The CDR3 runs 18 residues. The CDR3 sequence is CASKGRIGTGVNGYGYTF. The DNA for the CDR3 is TGTGCCAGCAAGGGACGGATCGGGACAGGGGTGAATGGCTATGGCTACACCTTC.

The V gene is TRBV7-9, the J gene TRBJ2-1; 8 positions agree with TRBD1. Losses at the gene ends were 2 bases for V and 10 bases for J; bases not matched to a gene: 7. CDR1 is SEHNR, CDR2 FQNEAQ, per germline (reference sequence). CDR3 length: 14 residues. This chain's CDR3 is CASSLRTGRGEQFF. DNA of the CDR3: TGTGCCAGCAGCTTACGGACAGGGCGTGGCGAGCAGTTCTTC.

This rearrangement joins TRBV28 to TRBJ1-6; 7 bases map to TRBD1. The junction had 5 bases not matched to a gene; V was cut back by 3 bases and J by 18 bases. The germline gives CDR1 MDHEN, CDR2 SYDVKM. The CDR3 extends over 11 amino acids. In DNA form, the CDR3 reads TGTGCCAGCAGTTTTGGGACAGTCCACCACTTT. It translates to CASSFGTVHHF.

This rearrangement joins TRBV7-3 to TRBJ2-5; 8 nucleotides agree with TRBD2. The CDR3 spans 16 residues. With 4 bases clipped from V and 4 bases from J, the junction kept 11 bases outside the gene matches. The V gene's germline CDR1 is SGHTA and CDR2 FQGTGA. The CDR3, as DNA: TGTGCCAGCAGCTCAGGGCCCTTAGCGGGAAGAGAGACCCAGTACTTC. The encoded protein is CASSSGPLAGRETQYF.

The V gene is TRBV27, the J gene TRBJ2-1; no definite D call. The germline V gene encodes CDR1 MNHEY and CDR2 SMNVEV (reference sequence). The length of the CDR3 is 13 residues. Trimming pared 6 bases from V and 6 bases from J, leaving 12 bases between. The CDR3 here is CASSSLGPNEQFF. DNA for the CDR3: TGTGCCAGCAGCTCTCTAGGCCCCAATGAGCAGTTCTTC.

The sample holds one count of this clone. The chain combines TRBV6-5 with TRBJ1-2, with TRBD1 identical over 8 bases. CDR1 and CDR2 (germline): MNHEY, SVGAGI. The J segment lost 8 bases and the V segment lost 6 bases, leaving 8 bases of the junction unmatched. The CDR3 sequence is 13 residues long. This CDR3 is CASSARTGLGYTF. In nucleotides, the CDR3 is TGTGCCAGCAGCGCTCGGACAGGGTTAGGCTACACCTTC.